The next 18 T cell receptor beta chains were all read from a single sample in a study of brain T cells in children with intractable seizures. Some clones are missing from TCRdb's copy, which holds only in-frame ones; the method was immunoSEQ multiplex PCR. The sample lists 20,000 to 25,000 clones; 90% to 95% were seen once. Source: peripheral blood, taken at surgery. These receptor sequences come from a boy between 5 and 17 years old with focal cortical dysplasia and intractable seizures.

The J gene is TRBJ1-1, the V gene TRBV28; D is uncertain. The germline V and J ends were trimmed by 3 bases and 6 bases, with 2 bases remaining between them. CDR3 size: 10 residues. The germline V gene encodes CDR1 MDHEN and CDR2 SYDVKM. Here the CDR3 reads CASSFPEAFF. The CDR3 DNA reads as TGTGCCAGCAGTTTTCCTGAAGCTTTCTTT.

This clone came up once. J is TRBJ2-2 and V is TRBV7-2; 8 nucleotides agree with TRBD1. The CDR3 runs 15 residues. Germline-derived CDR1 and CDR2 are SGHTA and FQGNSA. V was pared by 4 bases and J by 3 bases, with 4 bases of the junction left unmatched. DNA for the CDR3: TGTGCCAGCAGCTCTACAGGGGGTTACACCGGGGAGCTGTTTTTT. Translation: CASSSTGGYTGELFF.

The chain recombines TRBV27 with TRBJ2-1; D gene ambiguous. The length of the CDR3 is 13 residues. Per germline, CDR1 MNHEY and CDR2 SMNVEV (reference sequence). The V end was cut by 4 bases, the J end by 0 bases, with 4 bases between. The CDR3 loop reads CASSYGSYNEQFF. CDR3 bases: TGTGCCAGCAGTTATGGCTCCTACAATGAGCAGTTCTTC.

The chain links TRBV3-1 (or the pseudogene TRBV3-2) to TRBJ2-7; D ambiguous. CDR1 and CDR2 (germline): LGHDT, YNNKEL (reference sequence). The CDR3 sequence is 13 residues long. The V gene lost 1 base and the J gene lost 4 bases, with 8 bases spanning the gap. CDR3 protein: CASSQGTAYEQYV. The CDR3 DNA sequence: TGTGCCAGCAGCCAAGGGACCGCTTACGAGCAGTACGTC.

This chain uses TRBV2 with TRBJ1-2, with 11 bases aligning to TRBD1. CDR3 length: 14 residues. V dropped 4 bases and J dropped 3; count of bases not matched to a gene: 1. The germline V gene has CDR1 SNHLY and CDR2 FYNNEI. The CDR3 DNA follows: TGTGCCAGCAGTGGGGACAGGGGGGACTATGGCTACACCTTC. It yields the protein CASSGDRGDYGYTF. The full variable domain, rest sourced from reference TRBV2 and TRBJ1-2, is EPEVTQTPSHQVTQMGQEVILRCVPISNHLYFYWYRQILGQKVEFLVSFYNNEISEKSEIFDDQFSVERPDGSNFTLKIRSTKLEDSAMYFCASSGDRGDYGYTFGSGTRLTVV.

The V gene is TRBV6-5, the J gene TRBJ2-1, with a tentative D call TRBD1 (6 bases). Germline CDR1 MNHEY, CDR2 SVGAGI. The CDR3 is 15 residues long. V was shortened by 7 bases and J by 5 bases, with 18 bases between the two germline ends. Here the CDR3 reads CASTLDRRTDNEQFF. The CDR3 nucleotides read TGTGCCAGCACCCTAGACAGGAGAACAGACAATGAGCAGTTCTTC.

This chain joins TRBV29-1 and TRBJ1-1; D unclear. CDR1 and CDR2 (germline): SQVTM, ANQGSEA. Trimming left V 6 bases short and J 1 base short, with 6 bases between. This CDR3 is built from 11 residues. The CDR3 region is CSVPWNTEAFF. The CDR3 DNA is TGCAGCGTCCCGTGGAACACTGAAGCTTTCTTT.

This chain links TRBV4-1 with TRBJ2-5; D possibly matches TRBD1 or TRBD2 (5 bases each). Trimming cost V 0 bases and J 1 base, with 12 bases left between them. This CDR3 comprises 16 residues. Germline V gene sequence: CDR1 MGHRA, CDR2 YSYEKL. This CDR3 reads CASSQDRGTAQETQYF. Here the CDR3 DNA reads TGCGCCAGCAGCCAAGATCGTGGGACGGCCCAAGAGACCCAGTACTTC.

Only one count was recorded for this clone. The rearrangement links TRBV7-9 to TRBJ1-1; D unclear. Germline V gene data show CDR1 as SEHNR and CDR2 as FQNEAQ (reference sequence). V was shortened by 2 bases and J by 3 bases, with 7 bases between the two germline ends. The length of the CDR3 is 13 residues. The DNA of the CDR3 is TGTGCCAGCAGCTTACCGGGAGACACTGAAGCTTTCTTT. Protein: CASSLPGDTEAFF.

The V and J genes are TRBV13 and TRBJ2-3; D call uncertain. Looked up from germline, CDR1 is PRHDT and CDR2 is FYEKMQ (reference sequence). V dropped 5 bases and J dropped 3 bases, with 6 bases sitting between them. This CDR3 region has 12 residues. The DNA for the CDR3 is TGTGCCAGCAGCGCCCGAACAGATACGCAGTATTTT. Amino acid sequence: CASSARTDTQYF. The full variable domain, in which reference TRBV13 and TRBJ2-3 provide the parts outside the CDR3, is AAGVIQSPRHLIKEKRETATLKCYPIPRHDTVYWYQQGPGQDPQFLISFYEKMQSDKGSIPDRFSAQQFSDYHSELNMSSLELGDSALYFCASSARTDTQYFGPGTRLTVL.

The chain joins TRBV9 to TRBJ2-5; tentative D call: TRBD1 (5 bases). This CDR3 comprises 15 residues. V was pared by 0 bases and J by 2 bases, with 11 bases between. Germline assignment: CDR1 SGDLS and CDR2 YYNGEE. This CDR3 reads CASSVGGAEQETQYF. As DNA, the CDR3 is TGTGCCAGCAGCGTAGGTGGGGCTGAACAAGAGACCCAGTACTTC.

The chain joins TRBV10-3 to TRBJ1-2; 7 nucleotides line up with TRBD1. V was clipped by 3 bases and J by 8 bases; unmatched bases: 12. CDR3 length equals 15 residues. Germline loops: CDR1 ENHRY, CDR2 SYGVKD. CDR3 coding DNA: TGTGCCATCAGTGACGTTCGGGACAGAGCGATCGGCTACACCTTC. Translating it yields CAISDVRDRAIGYTF.

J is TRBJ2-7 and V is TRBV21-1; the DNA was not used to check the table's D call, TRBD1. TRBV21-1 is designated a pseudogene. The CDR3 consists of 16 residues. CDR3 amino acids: CASSKRHSALSYEQYV. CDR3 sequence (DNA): TGTGCCAGCAGCAAAAGACATTCCGCCCTATCCTACGAGCAGTACGTC.

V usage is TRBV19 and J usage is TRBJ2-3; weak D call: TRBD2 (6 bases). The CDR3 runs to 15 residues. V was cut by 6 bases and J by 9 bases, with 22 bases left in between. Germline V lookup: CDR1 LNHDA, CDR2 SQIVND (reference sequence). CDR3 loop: CASRSSMGPRGTQYF. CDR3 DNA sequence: TGTGCCAGTAGGTCGTCAATGGGCCCACGGGGGACGCAGTATTTT.

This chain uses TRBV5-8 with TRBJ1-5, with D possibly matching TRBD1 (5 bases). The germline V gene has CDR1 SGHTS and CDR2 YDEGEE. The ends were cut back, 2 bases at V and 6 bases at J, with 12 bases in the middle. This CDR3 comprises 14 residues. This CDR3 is CASSFWGEGQPQHF. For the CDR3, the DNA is TGTGCCAGCAGCTTTTGGGGGGAAGGTCAGCCCCAGCATTTT.

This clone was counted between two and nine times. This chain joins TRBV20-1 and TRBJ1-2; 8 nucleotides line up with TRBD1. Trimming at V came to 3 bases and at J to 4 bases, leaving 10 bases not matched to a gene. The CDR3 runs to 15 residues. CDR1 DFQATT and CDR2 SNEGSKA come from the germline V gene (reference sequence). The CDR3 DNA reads TGCAGTGCTAGTCGCCTCGACAGGGGAGTCTATGGCTACACCTTC. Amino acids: CSASRLDRGVYGYTF.

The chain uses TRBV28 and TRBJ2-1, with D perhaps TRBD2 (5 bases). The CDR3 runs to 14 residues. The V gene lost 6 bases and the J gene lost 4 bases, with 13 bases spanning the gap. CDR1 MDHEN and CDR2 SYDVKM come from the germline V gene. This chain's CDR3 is CASSPPGLYNEQFF. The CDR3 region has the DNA TGTGCCAGCAGCCCGCCGGGGTTGTACAATGAGCAGTTCTTC.

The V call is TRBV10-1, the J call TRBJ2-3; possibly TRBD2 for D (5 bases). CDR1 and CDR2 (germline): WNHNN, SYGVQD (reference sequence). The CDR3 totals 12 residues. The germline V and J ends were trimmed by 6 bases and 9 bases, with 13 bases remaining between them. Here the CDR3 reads CASRRFQRTQYF. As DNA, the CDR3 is TGCGCCAGCAGACGATTCCAGCGGACGCAGTATTTT.